This TCR beta chain was retrieved from a study of beta chain features in type 1 diabetes. Study-wide results and limits: Moderately but significantly shorter TCRB CDR3s were found in Type 1 diabetes patients in all four CD4+ subsets.

In its sample, this clone was seen a few times. The antigen is unknown. Expressed TCRB transcripts were sequenced because the isolated RNA had all been reverse transcribed beforehand. Profiling relied on immunoSEQ multiplex PCR, and the TCRdb table lists in-frame clones only, not all of them. Here the sample spans hundreds of thousands of clones, over 11% being singletons. The CDR3 totals 13 residues. Trimming left V 4 bases short and J 4 bases short, with 10 bases between. CDR1 SGHDN and CDR2 FVKESK come from the germline V gene. Once sorted, every population was more than 98% pure. The receptor was derived from a man in his thirties or forties with type 1 diabetes. The chain combines TRBV14 with TRBJ1-2; D ambiguous. Sequences were obtained from naive CD4+ T cells from blood. The CDR3 loop is CASSLGLGYGYTF. CDR3 DNA sequence: TGTGCCAGCAGCCTCGGACTGGGCTATGGCTACACCTTC.